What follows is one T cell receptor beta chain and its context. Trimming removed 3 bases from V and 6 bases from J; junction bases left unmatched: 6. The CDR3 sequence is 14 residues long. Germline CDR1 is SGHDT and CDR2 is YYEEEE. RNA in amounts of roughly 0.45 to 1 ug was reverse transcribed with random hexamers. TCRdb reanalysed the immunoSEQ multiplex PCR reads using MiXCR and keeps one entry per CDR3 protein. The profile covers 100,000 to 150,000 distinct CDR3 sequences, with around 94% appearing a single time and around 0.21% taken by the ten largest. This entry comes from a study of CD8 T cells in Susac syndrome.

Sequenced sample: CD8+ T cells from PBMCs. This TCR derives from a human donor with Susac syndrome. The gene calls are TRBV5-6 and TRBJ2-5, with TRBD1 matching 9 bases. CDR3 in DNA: TGTGCCAGCAGCTGGGGGACAGGGCGGAAGACCCAGTACTTC. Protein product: CASSWGTGRKTQYF.